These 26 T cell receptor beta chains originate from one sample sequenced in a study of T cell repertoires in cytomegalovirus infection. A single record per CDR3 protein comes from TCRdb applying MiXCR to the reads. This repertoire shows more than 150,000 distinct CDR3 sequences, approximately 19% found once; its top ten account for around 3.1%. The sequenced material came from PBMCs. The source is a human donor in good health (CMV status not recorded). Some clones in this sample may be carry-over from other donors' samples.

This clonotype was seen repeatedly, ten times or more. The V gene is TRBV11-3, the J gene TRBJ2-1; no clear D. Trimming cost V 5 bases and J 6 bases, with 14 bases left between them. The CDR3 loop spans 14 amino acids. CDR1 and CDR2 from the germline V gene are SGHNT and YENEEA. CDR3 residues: CASSPLRSSNEQFF. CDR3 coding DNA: TGTGCCAGCAGCCCCCTCCGTTCTTCCAATGAGCAGTTCTTC.

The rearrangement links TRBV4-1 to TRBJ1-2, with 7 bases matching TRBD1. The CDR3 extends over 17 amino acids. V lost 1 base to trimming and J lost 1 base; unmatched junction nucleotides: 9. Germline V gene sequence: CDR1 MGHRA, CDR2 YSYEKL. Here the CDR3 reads CASSQGPTGAHNYGYTF. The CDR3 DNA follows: TGCGCCAGCAGCCAAGGACCAACAGGGGCGCATAACTATGGCTACACCTTC.

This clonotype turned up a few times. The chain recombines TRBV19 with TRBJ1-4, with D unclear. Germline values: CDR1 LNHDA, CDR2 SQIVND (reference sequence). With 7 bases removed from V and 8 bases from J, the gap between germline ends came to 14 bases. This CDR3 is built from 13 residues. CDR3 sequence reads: CASKNGVQEKLFF. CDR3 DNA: TGTGCCAGTAAAAACGGGGTACAGGAAAAACTGTTTTTT.

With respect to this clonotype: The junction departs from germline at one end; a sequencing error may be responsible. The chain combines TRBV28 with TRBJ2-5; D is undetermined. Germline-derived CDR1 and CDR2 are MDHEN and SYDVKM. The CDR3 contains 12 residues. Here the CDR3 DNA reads TGTGCCCGCAGTCGCCTCCAAGAGACCCAGTACTTC. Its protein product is CARSRLQETQYF.

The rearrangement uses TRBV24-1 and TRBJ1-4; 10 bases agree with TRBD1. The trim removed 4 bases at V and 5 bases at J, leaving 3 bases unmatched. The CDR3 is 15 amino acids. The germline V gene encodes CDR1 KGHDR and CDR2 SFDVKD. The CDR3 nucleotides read TGTGCCACCAGTGAACTGGGACAGGGGAATGAAAAACTGTTTTTT. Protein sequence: CATSELGQGNEKLFF.

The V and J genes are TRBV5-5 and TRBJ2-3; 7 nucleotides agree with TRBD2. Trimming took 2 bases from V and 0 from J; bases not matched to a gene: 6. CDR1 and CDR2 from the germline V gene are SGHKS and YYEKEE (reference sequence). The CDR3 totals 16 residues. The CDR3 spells CASSFRREASTDTQYF. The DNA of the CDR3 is TGTGCCAGCAGCTTCAGACGGGAGGCAAGCACAGATACGCAGTATTTT.

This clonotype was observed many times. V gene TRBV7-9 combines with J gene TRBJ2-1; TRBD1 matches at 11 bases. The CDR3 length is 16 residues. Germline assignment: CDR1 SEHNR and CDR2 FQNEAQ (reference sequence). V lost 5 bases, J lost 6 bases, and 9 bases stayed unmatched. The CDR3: CASSLPWDRGGNEQFF. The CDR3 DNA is TGTGCCAGCAGCCTTCCCTGGGACAGGGGGGGCAATGAGCAGTTCTTC.

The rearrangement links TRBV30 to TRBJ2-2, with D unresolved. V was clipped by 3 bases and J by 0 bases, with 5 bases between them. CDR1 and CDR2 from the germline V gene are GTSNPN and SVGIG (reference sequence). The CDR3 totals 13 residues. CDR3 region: CAWRGPNTGELFF. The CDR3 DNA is TGTGCCTGGAGGGGCCCGAACACCGGGGAGCTGTTTTTT.

The CDR3 DNA follows: TGTGCCAGCAGCAGCACCTCACACAGACTAGCGGGAGGGCCAGATACGCAGTATTTT. This encodes CASSSTSHRLAGGPDTQYF. The chain carries TRBV12-3 or TRBV12-4 and TRBJ2-3, with 14 bases identical to TRBD2. The V and J ends lost 6 bases and 4 bases, in that order; junction bases with no gene match: 15. CDR3 length: 19 residues.

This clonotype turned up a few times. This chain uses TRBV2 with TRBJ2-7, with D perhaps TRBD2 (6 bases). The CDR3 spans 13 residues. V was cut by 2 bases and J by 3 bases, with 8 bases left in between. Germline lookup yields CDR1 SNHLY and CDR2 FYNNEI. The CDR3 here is CASSERGIYEQYF. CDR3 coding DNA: TGTGCCAGCAGTGAACGGGGGATCTACGAGCAGTACTTC.

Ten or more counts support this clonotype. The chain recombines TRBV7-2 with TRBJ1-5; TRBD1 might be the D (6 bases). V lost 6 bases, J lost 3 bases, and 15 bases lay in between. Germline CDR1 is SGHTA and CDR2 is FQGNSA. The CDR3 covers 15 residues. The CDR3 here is CASRETGSLNQPQHF. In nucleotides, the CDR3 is TGTGCCAGCAGGGAAACAGGGAGTCTCAATCAGCCCCAGCATTTT. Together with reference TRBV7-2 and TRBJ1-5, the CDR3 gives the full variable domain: GAGVSQSPSNKVTEKGKDVELRCDPISGHTALYWYRQSLGQGLEFLIYFQGNSAPDKSGLPSDRFSAERTGGSVSTLTIQRTQQEDSAVYLCASRETGSLNQPQHFGDGTRLSIL.

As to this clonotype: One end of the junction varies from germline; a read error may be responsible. This CDR3 is CASSSLGSSQNF. CDR3 DNA: TGTGCCAGCAGTTCGCTCGGGAGTTCCCAGAACTTC. The rearrangement joins TRBV28 to TRBJ2-5, with D perhaps TRBD2 (6 bases). Germline V gene sequence: CDR1 MDHEN, CDR2 SYDVKM. The CDR3 loop spans 12 amino acids. Full variable domain (remainder filled in from reference TRBV28 and TRBJ2-5): DVKVTQSSRYLVKRTGEKVFLECVQDMDHENMFWYRQDPGLGLRLIYFSYDVKMKEKGDIPEGYSVSREKKERFSLILESASTNQTSMYLCASSSLGSSQNFGPGTRLLVL.

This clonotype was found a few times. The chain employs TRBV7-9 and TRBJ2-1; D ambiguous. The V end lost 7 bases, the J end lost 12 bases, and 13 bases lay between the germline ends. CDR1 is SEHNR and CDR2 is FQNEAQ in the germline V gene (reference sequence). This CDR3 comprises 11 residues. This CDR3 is CASTSPDAQFF. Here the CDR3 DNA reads TGTGCCAGCACCTCTCCTGACGCGCAGTTCTTC.

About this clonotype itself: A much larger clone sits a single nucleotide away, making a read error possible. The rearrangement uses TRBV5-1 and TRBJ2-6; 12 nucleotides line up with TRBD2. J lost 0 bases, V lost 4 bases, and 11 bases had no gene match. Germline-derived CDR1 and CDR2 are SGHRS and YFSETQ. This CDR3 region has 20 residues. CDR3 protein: CASSPGLAGLPTSGANVLTF. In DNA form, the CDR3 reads TGCGCCAGCAGCCCCGGACTAGCGGGGCTGCCGACCTCTGGGGCCAACGTCCTGACTTTC.

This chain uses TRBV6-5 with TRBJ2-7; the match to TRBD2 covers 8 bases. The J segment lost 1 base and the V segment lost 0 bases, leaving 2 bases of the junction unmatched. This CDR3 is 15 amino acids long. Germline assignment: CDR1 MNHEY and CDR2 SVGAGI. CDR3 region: CASSYSGRESYEQYF. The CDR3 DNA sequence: TGTGCCAGCAGTTACTCCGGGAGGGAGTCCTACGAGCAGTACTTC.

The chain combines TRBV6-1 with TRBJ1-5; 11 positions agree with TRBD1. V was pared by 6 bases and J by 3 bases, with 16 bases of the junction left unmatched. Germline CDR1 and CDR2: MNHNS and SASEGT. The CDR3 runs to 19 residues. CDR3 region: CASRSHPGQGVGDNQPQHF. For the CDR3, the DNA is TGTGCCAGCAGATCGCACCCGGGACAGGGGGTCGGAGACAATCAGCCCCAGCATTTT.

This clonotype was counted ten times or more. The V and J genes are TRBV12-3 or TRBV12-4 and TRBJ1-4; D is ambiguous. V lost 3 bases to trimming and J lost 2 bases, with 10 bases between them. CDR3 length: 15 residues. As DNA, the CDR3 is TGTGCCAGCAGTTTCCTAGCGGGGACTAATGAAAAACTGTTTTTT. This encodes CASSFLAGTNEKLFF.

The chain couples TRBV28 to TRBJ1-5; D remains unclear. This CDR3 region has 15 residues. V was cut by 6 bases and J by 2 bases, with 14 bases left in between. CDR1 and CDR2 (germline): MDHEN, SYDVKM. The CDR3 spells CASSPATVGNQPQHF. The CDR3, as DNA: TGTGCCAGCAGCCCCGCAACGGTTGGCAATCAGCCCCAGCATTTT.

The CDR3 region is CASSPGQNYEQYF. CDR3 DNA sequence: TGTGCCAGCAGTCCTGGACAGAACTACGAGCAGTACTTC. The V gene is TRBV12-3 or TRBV12-4, the J gene TRBJ2-7; weak D call: TRBD1 (6 bases). CDR3 length: 13 residues. V dropped 5 bases and J dropped 3 bases, with 11 bases sitting between them.

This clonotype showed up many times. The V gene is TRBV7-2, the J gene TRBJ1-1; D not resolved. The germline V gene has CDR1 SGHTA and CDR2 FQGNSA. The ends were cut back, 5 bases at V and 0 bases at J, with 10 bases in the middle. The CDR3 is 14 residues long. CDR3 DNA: TGTGCCAGCAGCACCTGGGGAGTGAACACTGAAGCTTTCTTT. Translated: CASSTWGVNTEAFF.

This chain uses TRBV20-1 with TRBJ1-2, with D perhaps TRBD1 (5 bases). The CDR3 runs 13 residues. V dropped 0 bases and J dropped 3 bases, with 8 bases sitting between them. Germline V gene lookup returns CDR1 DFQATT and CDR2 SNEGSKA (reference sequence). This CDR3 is CSAREEGYYGYTF. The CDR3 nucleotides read TGCAGTGCTAGAGAGGAGGGGTACTATGGCTACACCTTC.

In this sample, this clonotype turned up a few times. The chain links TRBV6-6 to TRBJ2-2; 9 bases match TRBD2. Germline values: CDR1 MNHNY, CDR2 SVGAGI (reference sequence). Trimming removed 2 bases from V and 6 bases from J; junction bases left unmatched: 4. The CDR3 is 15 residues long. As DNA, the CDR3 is TGTGCCAGCAGTTACCGGGTAGCGGGAGCCGGGGAGCTGTTTTTT. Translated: CASSYRVAGAGELFF.

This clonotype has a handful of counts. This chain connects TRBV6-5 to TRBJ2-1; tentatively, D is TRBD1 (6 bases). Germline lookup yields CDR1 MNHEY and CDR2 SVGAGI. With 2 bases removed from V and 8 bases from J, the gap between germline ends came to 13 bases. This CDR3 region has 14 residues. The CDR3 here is CASSYDPGVDEQFF. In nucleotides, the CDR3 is TGTGCCAGCAGTTACGACCCAGGGGTGGATGAGCAGTTCTTC.

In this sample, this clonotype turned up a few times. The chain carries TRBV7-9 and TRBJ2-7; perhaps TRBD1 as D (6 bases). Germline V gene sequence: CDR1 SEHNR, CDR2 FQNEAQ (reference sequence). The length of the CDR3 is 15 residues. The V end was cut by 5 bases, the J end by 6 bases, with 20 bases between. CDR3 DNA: TGTGCCAGCAGCCCCGCTGGGAAAGGGGGTCTCGAGCAGTACTTC. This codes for CASSPAGKGGLEQYF.

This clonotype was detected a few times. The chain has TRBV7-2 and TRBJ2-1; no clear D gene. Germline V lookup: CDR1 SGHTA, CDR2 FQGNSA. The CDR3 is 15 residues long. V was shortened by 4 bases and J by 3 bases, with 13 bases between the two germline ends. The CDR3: CASSYSRPNYNEQFF. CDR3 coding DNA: TGTGCCAGCAGCTACAGCCGACCCAACTACAATGAGCAGTTCTTC. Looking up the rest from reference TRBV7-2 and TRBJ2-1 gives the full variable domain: GAGVSQSPSNKVTEKGKDVELRCDPISGHTALYWYRQSLGQGLEFLIYFQGNSAPDKSGLPSDRFSAERTGGSVSTLTIQRTQQEDSAVYLCASSYSRPNYNEQFFGPGTRLTVL.

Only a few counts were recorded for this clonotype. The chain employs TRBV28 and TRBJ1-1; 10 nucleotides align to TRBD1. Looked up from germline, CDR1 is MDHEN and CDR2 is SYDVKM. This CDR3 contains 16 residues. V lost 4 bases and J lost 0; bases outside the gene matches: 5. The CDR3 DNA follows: TGTGCCAGCAGTTATGCCGGGACAGGGGTGAACACTGAAGCTTTCTTT. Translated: CASSYAGTGVNTEAFF.